Only a few counts were recorded for the clone carrying this T cell receptor (beta chain). Its target is unknown. The sample originates from a study of CD8+ T cells in alopecia areata. Overall study results and limits: Uncertain still, given a single nonresponder, is whether baseline CD8+ expansion links to response. Sharing of TCRs across patients appeared less clear than in mice, possibly for HLA-related reasons.

Stated treatment: oral pan-JAK inhibitor, 5-10 mg twice daily. cDNA prepared by RNA extraction and subsequent reverse transcription served as the template for sequencing. Assay used: immunoSEQ multiplex PCR; TCRdb lists only in-frame clones, some missing. Among approximately 150,000 clones, less than 75% were seen once, and the ten largest hold 16%. The sequence was collected from a human donor with alopecia areata. The sample consisted of CD4+ T cells sorted from blood, taken at approximately week 60, from a patient treated with tofacitinib.

The CDR3 is CSVATAGLAKFF. CDR3 nucleotide sequence: TGCAGCGTTGCCACAGCGGGACTAGCTAAGTTCTTC. The rearrangement links TRBV29-1 to TRBJ2-1, with TRBD2 matching over 9 bases. CDR3 length: 12 amino acids. Germline-derived CDR1 and CDR2 are SQVTM and ANQGSEA. V was clipped by 4 bases and J by 14 bases; unmatched bases: 9.